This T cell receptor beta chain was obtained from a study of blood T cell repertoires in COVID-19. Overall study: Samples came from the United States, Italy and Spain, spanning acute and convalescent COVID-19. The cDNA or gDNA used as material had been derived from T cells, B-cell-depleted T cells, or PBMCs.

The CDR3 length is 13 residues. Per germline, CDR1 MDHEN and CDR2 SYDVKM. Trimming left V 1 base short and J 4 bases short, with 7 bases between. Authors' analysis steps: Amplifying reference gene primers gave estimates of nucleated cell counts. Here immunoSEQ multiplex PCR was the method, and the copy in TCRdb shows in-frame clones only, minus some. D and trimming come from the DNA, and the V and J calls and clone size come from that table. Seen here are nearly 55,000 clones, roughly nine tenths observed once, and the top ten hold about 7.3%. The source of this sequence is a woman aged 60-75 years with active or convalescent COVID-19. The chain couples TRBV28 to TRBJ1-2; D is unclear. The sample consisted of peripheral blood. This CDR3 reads CASSLSSFYGYTF. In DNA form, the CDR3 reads TGTGCCAGCAGTTTATCCAGTTTCTATGGCTACACCTTC.